These 32 T cell receptor beta chains share one sample of origin, sequenced in a study of OX40 agonist ivuxolimab in advanced cancers. The library was built by means of the immunoSEQ multiplex PCR assay. TCRdb limited this immuneACCESS table to in-frame rearrangements with V and J called. A share of clones is missing; checked studies link under half to unresolved V genes, and the rest is unexplained. The sample yields tens of thousands of clones; approximately 90% were counted once. About a sixth of the sample is taken by the ten largest. Sequenced here: CD4+ or CD8+ T cells sorted from blood, sampled in a trial of the OX40 agonist ivuxolimab. These receptors came from an adult with an advanced solid tumor such as melanoma, head and neck, liver or kidney cancer.

The chain has TRBV9 and TRBJ1-1, with 10 bases matching TRBD1. CDR3 length: 15 residues. Germline values: CDR1 SGDLS, CDR2 YYNGEE. With V trimmed by 3 bases and J by 0 bases, 2 bases remained unmatched. The CDR3 protein is CASSAGQGLNTEAFF. CDR3 coding DNA: TGTGCCAGCAGCGCGGGACAGGGGCTGAACACTGAAGCTTTCTTT.

The genes are TRBV4-3 and TRBJ2-1; perhaps TRBD2 as D (6 bases). The length of the CDR3 is 17 residues. Germline loops: CDR1 LGHNA, CDR2 YSLEER. The ends were cut back, 1 base at V and 10 bases at J, with 23 bases in the middle. This CDR3 reads CASSQVIGGRRNQEQFF. CDR3 DNA sequence: TGCGCCAGCAGCCAAGTCATTGGAGGGAGGAGGAATCAGGAGCAGTTCTTC.

The genes are TRBV5-1 and TRBJ2-5, with D unresolved. The V gene's germline CDR1 is SGHRS and CDR2 YFSETQ. V shed 2 bases and J shed 2 bases, with 1 base lying between them. The CDR3 covers 11 residues. In DNA form, the CDR3 reads TGCGCCAGCAGCTTTCAAGAGACCCAGTACTTC. It is translated as CASSFQETQYF.

The count of this clone is one. This chain links TRBV6-4 with TRBJ2-7, with 12 bases identical to TRBD2. This CDR3 region has 15 residues. The trim removed 7 bases at V and 4 bases at J, leaving 8 bases unmatched. Germline loops: CDR1 MRHNA, CDR2 SNTAGT. CDR3 sequence reads: CASTAPSGREYEQYF. The DNA for the CDR3 is TGTGCCAGCACCGCCCCTAGCGGGAGGGAATACGAGCAGTACTTC.

Comment on this clone: Germline and junction disagree at one end, which may indicate a read error. This chain connects TRBV29-1 to TRBJ2-7, with TRBD2 matching over 10 bases. CDR1 is SQVTM and CDR2 is ANQGSEA in the germline V gene. The CDR3 sequence is 14 residues long. This chain's CDR3 is CSVHIAGGTYGQYF. CDR3 in DNA: TGCAGCGTCCACATAGCGGGAGGTACCTACGGGCAGTACTTC.

This chain connects TRBV5-1 to TRBJ2-1; D is unclear. This CDR3 is built from 14 residues. Germline V gene sequence: CDR1 SGHRS, CDR2 YFSETQ. Trimming pared 0 bases from V and 0 bases from J, leaving 4 bases between. In DNA, the CDR3 is TGCGCCAGCAGCTTGGATAGCTCCTACAATGAGCAGTTCTTC. Protein: CASSLDSSYNEQFF.

The J gene is TRBJ2-7, the V gene TRBV7-6; no reliable D call. Trimming left V 4 bases short and J 3 bases short, with 10 bases between. Germline lookup yields CDR1 SGHVS and CDR2 FNYEAQ. This CDR3 region has 13 residues. This chain's CDR3 is CASSWGYSYEQYF. The CDR3 nucleotides read TGTGCCAGCAGCTGGGGTTACAGCTACGAGCAGTACTTC.

This clone showed up just a few times. As DNA, the CDR3 is TGTGCCAGCAGCCTACAGTCACCGGGACTAGCAGGGGAGCAGTACTTC. Its protein product is CASSLQSPGLAGEQYF. The rearrangement joins TRBV28 to TRBJ2-7; the match to TRBD2 covers 9 bases. Germline values: CDR1 MDHEN, CDR2 SYDVKM. This CDR3 comprises 16 residues. Germline trimming cut 6 bases from V and 7 bases from J; bases unmatched to any gene: 16.

V is TRBV7-9 and J is TRBJ1-4; D perhaps matches TRBD1 (5 bases). In germline, CDR1 is SEHNR, CDR2 FQNEAQ (reference sequence). This CDR3 has 12 amino acids. The V end lost 3 bases, the J end lost 16 bases, and 15 bases lay between the germline ends. The CDR3 loop reads CASSFWDRHQFF. CDR3 DNA: TGTGCCAGCAGCTTTTGGGACCGTCATCAGTTTTTT.

The chain carries TRBV14 and TRBJ2-7, with D maybe TRBD2 (5 bases). The CDR3 has 15 amino acids. Germline CDR1 and CDR2: SGHDN and FVKESK. Between the trimmed V and J ends, which lost 2 bases and 5 bases, there was a span of 16 bases. The CDR3 DNA follows: TGTGCCAGCAGCCAAACCGCCGGGGTCCCCCACGAGCAGTACTTC. Protein sequence: CASSQTAGVPHEQYF. Based on the CDR3 plus reference TRBV14 and TRBJ2-7, the full variable domain is EAGVTQFPSHSVIEKGQTVTLRCDPISGHDNLYWYRRVMGKEIKFLLHFVKESKQDESGMPNNRFLAERTGGTYSTLKVQPAELEDSGVYFCASSQTAGVPHEQYFGPGTRLTVT.

J is TRBJ2-7 and V is TRBV5-1, with TRBD2 matching 8 bases. The germline V gene encodes CDR1 SGHRS and CDR2 YFSETQ. This CDR3 spans 11 amino acids. V gave up 6 bases and J gave up 6 bases; unmatched junction bases: 2. The CDR3 DNA sequence: TGCGCCAGCATGCGGGGGGCCGAGCAGTACTTC. Translation gives CASMRGAEQYF.

The chain recombines TRBV13 with TRBJ1-4; D remains ambiguous. Trimming removed 6 bases from V and 7 bases from J, with 21 bases in between. Germline CDR1 is PRHDT and CDR2 is FYEKMQ (reference sequence). There are 16 residues in the CDR3. The CDR3 DNA reads TGTGCCAGCAGGTGGGCCAAAGGAGGGTCGAGTGAAAAACTGTTTTTT. This encodes CASRWAKGGSSEKLFF.

The chain couples TRBV14 to TRBJ2-1; 7 bases fit TRBD2. Germline V gives CDR1 SGHDN, CDR2 FVKESK. Trimming took 5 bases from V and 6 from J; bases not matched to a gene: 4. The CDR3 is 13 residues long. The CDR3 DNA is TGTGCCAGCAGCGGGCTAGCGGTCAATGAGCAGTTCTTC. Translated: CASSGLAVNEQFF.

The rearrangement joins TRBV5-1 to TRBJ2-2; D unclear. The CDR3 has 11 residues. The V end was cut by 2 bases, the J end by 8 bases, with 4 bases between. Germline CDR1 SGHRS, CDR2 YFSETQ. For the CDR3, the DNA is TGCGCCAGCAGCTTTGGTGGGGAGCTGTTTTTT. The encoded protein is CASSFGGELFF.

The V call is TRBV25-1, the J call TRBJ2-1; 11 bases fit TRBD2. The V gene's germline CDR1 is MGHDK and CDR2 SYGVNS. This CDR3 has 16 residues. The junction had 8 bases not matched to a gene; V was cut back by 4 bases and J by 6 bases. The CDR3 coding sequence is TGTGCCAGCAGTGCCCTACTAGCGGGAGATCTCAATGAGCAGTTCTTC. Its protein is CASSALLAGDLNEQFF.

The chain links TRBV27 to TRBJ2-1; D might be TRBD1 or TRBD2, each matching 5 bases. Trimming took 6 bases from V and 4 from J, leaving 13 bases between them. This CDR3 has 14 residues. The germline CDR1 and CDR2 sequences are MNHEY and SMNVEV (reference sequence). CDR3 in amino acids: CASSGTLPYNEQFF. CDR3 DNA: TGTGCCAGCAGCGGGACCCTCCCTTACAATGAGCAGTTCTTC.

V usage is TRBV4-3 and J usage is TRBJ2-7; no reliable D call. In germline, CDR1 is LGHNA, CDR2 YSLEER. V was clipped by 1 base and J by 3 bases, with 13 bases between them. CDR3 length: 15 amino acids. The DNA for the CDR3 is TGCGCCAGCAGCCAAGGGACCCCGCTCTACTACGAGCAGTACTTC. It encodes CASSQGTPLYYEQYF.

J is TRBJ1-1 and V is TRBV4-3; D is uncertain. The V and J ends lost 0 bases and 1 base respectively, with 6 bases between them. CDR1 is LGHNA and CDR2 is YSLEER in the germline V gene. The length of the CDR3 is 14 residues. The CDR3 coding sequence is TGCGCCAGCAGCCAAGATGGGGAGAACACTGAAGCTTTCTTT. Translation gives CASSQDGENTEAFF.

The chain employs TRBV4-3 and TRBJ1-5; unclear D gene. Trimming cost V 1 base and J 3 bases, with 13 bases left between them. Per the germline V gene, CDR1 is LGHNA and CDR2 is YSLEER. The CDR3 runs 16 residues. This chain's CDR3 is CASSQARTVLNQPQHF. The CDR3 DNA is TGCGCCAGCAGCCAAGCGCGCACAGTCCTCAATCAGCCCCAGCATTTT.

This clone was picked up one time. V is TRBV6-6 and J is TRBJ2-3; tentatively, D is TRBD1 or TRBD2 (5 bases each). CDR3 length: 15 residues. Per the germline V gene, CDR1 is MNHNY and CDR2 is SVGAGI (reference sequence). The V end lost 3 bases, the J end lost 4 bases, and 14 bases lay between the germline ends. The CDR3 loop reads CASSYRGVAPDTQYF. The CDR3, as DNA: TGTGCCAGCAGTTATCGAGGGGTAGCGCCAGATACGCAGTATTTT.

This chain connects TRBV7-9 to TRBJ2-1; D ambiguous. The germline V gene encodes CDR1 SEHNR and CDR2 FQNEAQ (reference sequence). The CDR3 extends over 13 amino acids. Trimming took 1 base from V and 7 from J, leaving 8 bases between them. The CDR3 is CASSLGAQNEQFF. CDR3 nucleotides: TGTGCCAGCAGCTTAGGGGCCCAGAATGAGCAGTTCTTC.

The genes are TRBV27 and TRBJ2-3; D is unclear. The germline CDR1 and CDR2 sequences are MNHEY and SMNVEV (reference sequence). The CDR3 contains 13 residues. V lost 5 bases and J lost 8, with 14 bases in between. Here the CDR3 reads CASSPNWVATQYF. CDR3 bases: TGTGCCAGCAGTCCTAATTGGGTGGCTACGCAGTATTTT.

The chain has TRBV20-1 and TRBJ2-7; unclear D gene. This CDR3 comprises 11 residues. V lost 2 bases, J lost 4 bases, and 6 bases lay in between. Germline V CDR1 and CDR2: DFQATT, SNEGSKA (reference sequence). The CDR3 protein is CSARFGYEQYF. The CDR3, as DNA: TGCAGTGCTAGATTTGGTTACGAGCAGTACTTC.

The chain combines TRBV5-1 with TRBJ1-1, with D hard to call. Germline V lookup: CDR1 SGHRS, CDR2 YFSETQ. This CDR3 is 15 amino acids long. The germline V and J ends were trimmed by 0 bases and 1 base, with 10 bases remaining between them. The CDR3 spells CASSLDWQTNTEAFF. In DNA, the CDR3 is TGCGCCAGCAGCTTGGATTGGCAAACGAACACTGAAGCTTTCTTT.

The chain links TRBV15 to TRBJ2-7; tentative D call: TRBD2 (6 bases). From germline, CDR1 is LNHNV and CDR2 YYDKDF (reference sequence). V was shortened by 5 bases and J by 3 bases, with 17 bases between the two germline ends. CDR3 size: 15 residues. CDR3 region: CATSEEGTHVYEQYF. CDR3 nucleotide sequence: TGTGCCACCAGCGAGGAAGGGACTCATGTCTACGAGCAGTACTTC.

V and J are TRBV5-4 and TRBJ2-7; no firm D call. CDR1 and CDR2 (germline): SGHNT, YYREEE (reference sequence). This CDR3 is built from 13 residues. The V end lost 3 bases, the J end lost 5 bases, and 12 bases lay between the germline ends. The CDR3 DNA follows: TGTGCCAGCAGCTCCCCCTCTGCGGACGAGCAGTACTTC. The encoded protein is CASSSPSADEQYF.

V gene TRBV19 combines with J gene TRBJ2-2; D could derive from TRBD1 or TRBD2 (5 bases each). The CDR3 loop spans 14 amino acids. V shed 1 base and J shed 4 bases, with 7 bases lying between them. The germline V gene has CDR1 LNHDA and CDR2 SQIVND (reference sequence). This chain's CDR3 is CASSIAGGTGELFF. As DNA, the CDR3 is TGTGCCAGTAGTATAGCTGGGGGCACCGGGGAGCTGTTTTTT.

This clone has a single count. The J gene is TRBJ2-1, the V gene TRBV7-9, with TRBD2 matching over 8 bases. Germline V CDR1 and CDR2: SEHNR, FQNEAQ (reference sequence). This CDR3 is 13 amino acids long. The V gene end was trimmed by 1 base and the J gene end by 12 bases; junction bases not matched to a gene: 5. The CDR3 sequence: CASSLDGGVAQFF. The CDR3, as DNA: TGTGCCAGCAGCTTAGACGGGGGGGTAGCGCAGTTCTTC. The entire variable domain, with the rest obtained from reference TRBV7-9 and TRBJ2-1, is as follows: DTGVSQNPRHKITKRGQNVTFRCDPISEHNRLYWYRQTLGQGPEFLTYFQNEAQLEKSRLLSDRFSAERPKGSFSTLEIQRTEQGDSAMYLCASSLDGGVAQFFGPGTRLTVL.

The CDR3 protein is CASGPETGELFF. In DNA, the CDR3 is TGTGCCAGCGGGCCCGAAACCGGGGAGCTGTTTTTT. The V and J genes are TRBV6-4 and TRBJ2-2; no firm D call. CDR3 length: 12 residues. CDR1 is MRHNA and CDR2 is SNTAGT in the germline V gene. V lost 8 bases and J 5 bases, leaving 9 bases between the germline ends.

J is TRBJ2-5 and V is TRBV11-2, with TRBD1 identical over 11 bases. Germline loops: CDR1 SGHAT, CDR2 FQNNGV. The CDR3 covers 16 residues. V gave up 5 bases and J gave up 2 bases; unmatched junction bases: 7. CDR3 region: CASSPGDRGEQETQYF. DNA for the CDR3: TGTGCCAGCAGCCCTGGGGACAGGGGGGAACAAGAGACCCAGTACTTC.

This clone was counted a single time. One end of the junction does not line up with germline, which may come from a read error. The chain carries TRBV2 and TRBJ2-5; possibly TRBD2 for D (6 bases). Looked up from germline, CDR1 is SNHLY and CDR2 is FYNNEI. The length of the CDR3 is 17 residues. This CDR3 is CASSEALIGGDQGTQYF. CDR3 nucleotide sequence: TGTGCCAGCAGTGAAGCTCTAATCGGAGGGGACCAAGGGACCCAGTACTTC.

A single count supports this clone. Other DNA sequences from this sample encode an identical CDR3 as well. The chain is built from TRBV6-6 and TRBJ2-7; 8 positions match TRBD1. The CDR3 contains 14 residues. CDR1 is MNHNY and CDR2 is SVGAGI in the germline V gene (reference sequence). Trimming took 0 bases from V and 3 from J; bases not matched to a gene: 1. CDR3 nucleotides: TGTGCCAGCAGTTACTCAACAGGGGGCTACGAGCAGTACTTC. Protein sequence: CASSYSTGGYEQYF.